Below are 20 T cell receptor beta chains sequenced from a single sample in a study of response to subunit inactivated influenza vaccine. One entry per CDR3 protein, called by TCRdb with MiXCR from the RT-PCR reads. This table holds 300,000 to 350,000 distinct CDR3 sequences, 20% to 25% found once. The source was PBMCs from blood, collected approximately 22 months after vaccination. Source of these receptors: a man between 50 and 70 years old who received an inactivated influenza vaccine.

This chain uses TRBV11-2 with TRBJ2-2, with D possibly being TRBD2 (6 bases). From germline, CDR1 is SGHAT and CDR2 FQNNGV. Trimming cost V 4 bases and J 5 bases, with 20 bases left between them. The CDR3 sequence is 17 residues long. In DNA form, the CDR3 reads TGTGCCAGCAGCTGGTTCGAGGTCGGGAGAGGGACCGGGGAGCTGTTTTTT. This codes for CASSWFEVGRGTGELFF. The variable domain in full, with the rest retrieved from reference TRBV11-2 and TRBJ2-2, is EAGVAQSPRYKIIEKRQSVAFWCNPISGHATLYWYQQILGQGPKLLIQFQNNGVVDDSQLPKDRFSAERLKGVDSTLKIQPAKLEDSAVYLCASSWFEVGRGTGELFFGEGSRLTVL.

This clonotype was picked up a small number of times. The CDR3 spells CATSDSTVKSGTEAFF. DNA for the CDR3: TGTGCCACCAGTGATTCGACGGTTAAATCAGGCACTGAAGCTTTCTTT. The rearrangement joins TRBV24-1 to TRBJ1-1, with D unclear. Trimming removed 2 bases at V and 4 bases at J, with 16 bases between. CDR3 length equals 16 residues. Germline values: CDR1 KGHDR, CDR2 SFDVKD.

This chain's CDR3 is CASSTRTGEAEQYF. Here the CDR3 DNA reads TGTGCCAGCAGTACCCGGACAGGGGAAGCCGAGCAGTACTTC. V and J are TRBV12-3 or TRBV12-4 and TRBJ2-7, with TRBD1 identical over 9 bases. The CDR3 sequence is 14 residues long. V lost 5 bases and J lost 6; bases outside the gene matches: 8.

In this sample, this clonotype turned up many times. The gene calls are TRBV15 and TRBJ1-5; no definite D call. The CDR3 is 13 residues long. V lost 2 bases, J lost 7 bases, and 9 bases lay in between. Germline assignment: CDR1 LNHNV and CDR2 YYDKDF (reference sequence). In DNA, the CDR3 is TGTGCCACCAGCAGATCCCCGGCGCAGCCCCAGCATTTT. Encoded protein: CATSRSPAQPQHF.

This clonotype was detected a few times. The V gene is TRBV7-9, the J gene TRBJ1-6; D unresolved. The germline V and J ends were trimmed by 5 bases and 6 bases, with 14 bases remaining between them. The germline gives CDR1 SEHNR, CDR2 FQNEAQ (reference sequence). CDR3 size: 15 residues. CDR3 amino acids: CASSHSREANSPLHF. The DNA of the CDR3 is TGTGCCAGCAGCCATTCTCGGGAAGCTAATTCACCCCTCCACTTT.

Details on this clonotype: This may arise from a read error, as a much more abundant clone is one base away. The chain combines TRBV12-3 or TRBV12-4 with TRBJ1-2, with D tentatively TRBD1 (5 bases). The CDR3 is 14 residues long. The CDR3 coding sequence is TGTGCCAGCAGTCTCAATAATCCAGGGTCAGGCTGCACCTTC. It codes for CASSLNNPGSGCTF.

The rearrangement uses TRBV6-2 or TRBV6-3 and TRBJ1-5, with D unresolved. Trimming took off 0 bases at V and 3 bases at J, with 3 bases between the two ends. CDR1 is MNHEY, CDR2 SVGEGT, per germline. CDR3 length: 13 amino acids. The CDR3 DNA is TGTGCCAGCAGTTACTCCCTCAATCAGCCCCAGCATTTT. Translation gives CASSYSLNQPQHF.

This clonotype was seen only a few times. As DNA, the CDR3 is TGTGCCATCACCCCGGACAGGGGAAACACTGAAGCTTTCTTT. This translates into CAITPDRGNTEAFF. This chain connects TRBV10-3 to TRBJ1-1, with TRBD1 matching 9 bases. The CDR3 is made up of 14 amino acids. With V trimmed by 7 bases and J by 2 bases, 5 bases remained unmatched. In germline, CDR1 is ENHRY, CDR2 SYGVKD.

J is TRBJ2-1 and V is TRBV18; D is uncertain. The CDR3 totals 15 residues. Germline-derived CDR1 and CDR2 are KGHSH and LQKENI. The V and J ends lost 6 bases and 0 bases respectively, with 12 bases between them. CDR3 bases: TGTGCCAGCTCTGTAGGAATTAACTCCTACAATGAGCAGTTCTTC. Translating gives CASSVGINSYNEQFF.

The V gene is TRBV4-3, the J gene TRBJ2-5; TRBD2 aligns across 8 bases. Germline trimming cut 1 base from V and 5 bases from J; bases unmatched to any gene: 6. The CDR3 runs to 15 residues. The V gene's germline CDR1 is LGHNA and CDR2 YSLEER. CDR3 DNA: TGCGCCAGCAGCCAAGGCCGACTAGCGAGGGAGACCCAGTACTTC. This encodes CASSQGRLARETQYF.

In DNA, the CDR3 is TGTGCCAGCAGTTTAGTAAGGGCGAACACTGAAGCTTTCTTT. This gives the protein CASSLVRANTEAFF. The rearrangement joins TRBV12-3 or TRBV12-4 to TRBJ1-1, with no clear D. The CDR3 sequence is 14 residues long. Trimming took 1 base from V and 1 from J, leaving 7 bases between them.

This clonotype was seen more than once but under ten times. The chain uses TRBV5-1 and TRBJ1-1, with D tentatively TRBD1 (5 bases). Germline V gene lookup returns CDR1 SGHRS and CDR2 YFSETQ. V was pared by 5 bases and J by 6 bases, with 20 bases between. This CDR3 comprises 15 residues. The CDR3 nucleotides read TGCGCCAGCAGTGAGCTGGGTACCCAGGGCGCTGAAGCTTTCTTT. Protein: CASSELGTQGAEAFF.

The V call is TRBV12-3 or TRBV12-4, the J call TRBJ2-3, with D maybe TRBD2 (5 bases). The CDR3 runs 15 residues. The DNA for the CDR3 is TGTGCTCCACGGCGGGCGGGTCTTAGCACAGATACGCAGTATTTT. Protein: CAPRRAGLSTDTQYF.

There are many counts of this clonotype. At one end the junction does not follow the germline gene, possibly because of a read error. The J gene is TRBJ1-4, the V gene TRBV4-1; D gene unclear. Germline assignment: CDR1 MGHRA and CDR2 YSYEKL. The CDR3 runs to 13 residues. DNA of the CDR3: TGCGCCAGTAGCCAGGCCCTAAGTGAAAAACTGTTTTTT. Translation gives CASSQALSEKLFF.

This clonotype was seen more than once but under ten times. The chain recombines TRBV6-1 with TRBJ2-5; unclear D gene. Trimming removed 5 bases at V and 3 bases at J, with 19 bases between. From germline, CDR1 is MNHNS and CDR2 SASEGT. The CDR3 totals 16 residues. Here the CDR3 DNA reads TGTGCCAGCAGTCCGACTTTCGCCGTACATAAAGAGACCCAGTACTTC. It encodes CASSPTFAVHKETQYF.

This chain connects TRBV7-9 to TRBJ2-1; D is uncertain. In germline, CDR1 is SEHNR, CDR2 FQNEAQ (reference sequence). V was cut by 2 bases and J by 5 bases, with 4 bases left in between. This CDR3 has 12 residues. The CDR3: CASSLNHNEQFF. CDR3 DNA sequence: TGTGCCAGCAGCTTAAATCACAATGAGCAGTTCTTC.

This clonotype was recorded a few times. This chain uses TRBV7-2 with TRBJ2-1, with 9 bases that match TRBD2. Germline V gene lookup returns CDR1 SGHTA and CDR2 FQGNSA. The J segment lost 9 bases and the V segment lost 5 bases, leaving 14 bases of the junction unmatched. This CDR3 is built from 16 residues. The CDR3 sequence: CASSPTRAGGPGEQFF. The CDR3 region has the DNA TGTGCCAGCAGCCCTACGAGGGCGGGGGGGCCCGGTGAGCAGTTCTTC.

CDR3 in amino acids: CAISESVGGGNQPQHF. The CDR3 DNA is TGTGCCATCAGTGAGTCGGTCGGGGGTGGCAATCAGCCCCAGCATTTT. This rearrangement joins TRBV10-3 to TRBJ1-5, with D perhaps TRBD1 (5 bases). The CDR3 runs to 16 residues. Per germline, CDR1 ENHRY and CDR2 SYGVKD. The V and J ends lost 0 bases and 2 bases respectively, with 11 bases between them.

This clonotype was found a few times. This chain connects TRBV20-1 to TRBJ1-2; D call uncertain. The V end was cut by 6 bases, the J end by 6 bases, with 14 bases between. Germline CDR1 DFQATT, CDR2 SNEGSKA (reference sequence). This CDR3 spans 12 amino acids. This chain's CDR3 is CSAPRGSDGYTF. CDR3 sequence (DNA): TGCAGTGCACCCCGAGGGTCGGATGGCTACACCTTC.

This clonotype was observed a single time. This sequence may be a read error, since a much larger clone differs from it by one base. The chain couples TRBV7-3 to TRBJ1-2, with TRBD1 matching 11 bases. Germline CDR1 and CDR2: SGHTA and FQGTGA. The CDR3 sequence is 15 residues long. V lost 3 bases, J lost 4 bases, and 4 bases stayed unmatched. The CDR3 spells CASSFGTGGIYGYTF. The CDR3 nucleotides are TGTGCCAGCAGCTTCGGGACAGGGGGAATCTATGGCTACACCTTC. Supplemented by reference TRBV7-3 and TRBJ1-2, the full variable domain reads GAGVSQTPSNKVTEKGKYVELRCDPISGHTALYWYRQSLGQGPEFLIYFQGTGAADDSGLPNDRFFAVRPEGSVSTLKIQRTERGDSAVYLCASSFGTGGIYGYTFGSGTRLTVV.